This T cell receptor beta chain comes out of a study of CD8 T cells in Susac syndrome. RNA amounts of roughly 0.5 to 1 ug underwent reverse transcription with random hexamers. Amplification of TCR beta CDR3 across 54 Vbeta and 13 Jbeta was performed with immunoSEQ multiplex PCR. Using its own MiXCR run on the immunoSEQ multiplex PCR reads, TCRdb lists one record per CDR3 protein. This repertoire shows some 140,000 distinct CDR3 sequences, 85% to 95% found once; its top ten account for roughly 0.17%. This CDR3 region has 13 residues. Germline V gene data show CDR1 as SGHVS and CDR2 as FQNEAQ. V was clipped by 3 bases and J by 9 bases, with 12 bases between them. Sequencing targeted TCR beta in blood CD8+ and CD4+ T cells.

The chain links TRBV7-8 to TRBJ2-1; D remains ambiguous. Material: CD8+ T cells from PBMCs. This receptor was taken from a human donor with Susac syndrome. DNA of the CDR3: TGTGCCAGCAGCTTTCTTGTGGCGGCTGAGCAGTTCTTC. Encoded protein: CASSFLVAAEQFF.